Sequencing of this T cell receptor beta chain was carried out in a study of cytomegalovirus exposure and HLA in healthy donors. A word on this clone: Its antigen is undetermined.

Whole-study findings and limits: Most sequenced TCRs were rare (though some public TCRs occurred in many donors). Only CMV serostatus was available as immune exposure information. An assumption of roughly uniform sequencing depth across donors underlay the presence/absence analyses. In a later analysis, V- and J-gene trimming of beta chains associated with a DCLRE1C missense variant, replicated independently.

Use of 60 Vbeta and 13 Jbeta primers characterized the PCR. Generated by immunoSEQ multiplex PCR, the TCRdb table keeps only in-frame clones and is missing some. Here the sample table reports about 140,000 clones. There are 17 residues in the CDR3. Between the trimmed V and J ends, which lost 6 bases and 5 bases, there was a span of 23 bases. Germline V lookup: CDR1 MDHEN, CDR2 SYDVKM. This TCR came from a young woman in good health and CMV-seronegative. The sequenced sample consisted of PBMCs. The chain has TRBV28 and TRBJ2-1; tentative D call: TRBD2 (5 bases). The CDR3 sequence: CASRQYPGSHPNNEQFF. The CDR3 DNA reads TGTGCCAGCAGACAGTACCCGGGATCTCACCCTAACAATGAGCAGTTCTTC.